This is a list of T cell receptor beta chains from one sample in a study of blood T cell repertoires in COVID-19. Sequencing used immunoSEQ multiplex PCR; TCRdb keeps in-frame clones, though not all of them. The repertoire holds 180,000 or so clones, with 75% to 80% as singletons. The specimen was peripheral blood. Receptors were obtained from a woman aged 45 to 65 with active or convalescent COVID-19. Each CDR3 is given with its conserved first and last residue. The order of the fields is D gene, V gene, J gene, clone size, CDR3 protein, CDR3 DNA. A D gene is named only where the DNA matches it firmly. The size of a clone is reported for some rows only, either as once, few or many, or as a class for expanded clones.

TRBD1	TRBV6-2/TRBV6-3	TRBJ1-6	few	CASTPRTGDFSPLHF	TGTGCCAGCACCCCGCGGACAGGGGATTTTTCACCCCTCCACTTT
TRBD2	TRBV3-1/TRBV3-2	TRBJ2-7	NA	CASSQGLAGAEQYF	TGTGCCAGCAGCCAAGGACTAGCGGGGGCCGAGCAGTACTTC
NA	TRBV5-6	TRBJ2-5	once	CASSLSGFGIQETQYF	TGTGCCAGCAGCTTGTCTGGTTTTGGCATCCAAGAGACCCAGTACTTC
TRBD2	TRBV27	TRBJ2-1	NA	CASSDRTSGLYNEQFF	TGTGCCAGCAGTGATCGGACTAGCGGCCTCTACAATGAGCAGTTCTTC
NA	TRBV19	TRBJ2-5	NA	CASSITQGETQYF	TGTGCCAGTAGTATAACCCAGGGGGAGACCCAGTACTTC
TRBD1	TRBV3-1/TRBV3-2	TRBJ2-1	NA	CASSPQGAGYNEQFF	TGTGCCAGCAGCCCCCAGGGGGCTGGGTACAATGAGCAGTTCTTC
NA	TRBV7-2	TRBJ1-1	few	CASSLNRNTEAFF	TGTGCCAGCAGCTTAAACAGGAACACTGAAGCTTTCTTT
NA	TRBV14	TRBJ1-6	NA	CASSPGGLRAPDF	TGTGCCAGCAGCCCCGGCGGCTTGAGGGCTCCGGACTTT
NA	TRBV11-2	TRBJ2-5	NA	CASSLGPLARETQYF	TGTGCCAGCAGCTTAGGGCCCCTAGCACGGGAGACCCAGTACTTC
TRBD1	TRBV5-3	TRBJ2-5	few	CARSSYRGEETQYF	TGTGCCAGAAGCTCATACAGGGGCGAAGAGACCCAGTACTTC
NA	TRBV7-8	TRBJ2-3	NA	CASSLADTQYF	TGTGCCAGCAGCCTCGCAGATACGCAGTATTTT
NA	TRBV5-1	TRBJ1-1	NA	CASSGQGSTEAFF	TGCGCCAGCAGCGGCCAGGGGAGCACTGAAGCTTTCTTT
TRBD2	TRBV6-2/TRBV6-3	TRBJ2-5	NA	CASSPGLAGGRETQYF	TGTGCCAGCAGTCCGGGACTAGCGGGGGGCCGGGAGACCCAGTACTTC
NA	TRBV6-2/TRBV6-3	TRBJ1-5	NA	CASSLTGTQPQHF	TGTGCCAGCAGCCTTACAGGTACCCAGCCCCAGCATTTT
NA	TRBV11-2	TRBJ2-7	NA	CASSLDRGYEQYF	TGTGCCAGCAGCTTAGATCGAGGATACGAGCAGTACTTC
TRBD1	TRBV4-1	TRBJ2-7	few	CASSRDRGRGYEQYF	TGCGCCAGCAGTCGGGACAGGGGGCGCGGGTACGAGCAGTACTTC
NA	TRBV19	TRBJ1-2	NA	CASSLQDSFFSRLYGYTF	TGTGCCAGTAGTCTTCAAGACAGTTTTTTTAGCCGCCTCTATGGCTACACCTTC
NA	TRBV29-1	TRBJ2-1	NA	CSVEDGQLRGYNEQFF	TGCAGCGTTGAAGATGGACAGCTACGCGGGTACAATGAGCAGTTCTTC
NA	TRBV7-3	TRBJ2-6	NA	CASSLQGAPGANVLTF	TGTGCCAGCAGCTTACAGGGCGCTCCTGGGGCCAACGTCCTGACTTTC
NA	TRBV5-8	TRBJ1-1	NA	CASSLARTGNTEAFF	TGTGCCAGCAGCTTGGCCAGAACAGGGAACACTGAAGCTTTCTTT
NA	TRBV5-1	TRBJ1-2	NA	CASSLVGVGYGYTF	TGCGCCAGCAGCTTGGTCGGGGTTGGCTATGGCTACACCTTC
NA	TRBV19	TRBJ1-6	NA	CASSIRQALSSYNSPLHF	TGTGCCAGTAGTATCCGGCAGGCCCTGAGCTCCTATAATTCACCCCTCCACTTT
TRBD1	TRBV29-1	TRBJ1-1	NA	CSVDRQGRTFF	TGCAGCGTTGACCGACAGGGGCGAACTTTCTTT
NA	TRBV6-5	TRBJ1-2	NA	CASSYSRDFGYGYTF	TGTGCCAGCAGTTACTCGAGGGACTTCGGCTATGGCTACACCTTC
TRBD1	TRBV4-2	TRBJ2-1	once	CASSLDRGNEQFF	TGTGCCAGCAGCCTCGACAGGGGGAATGAGCAGTTCTTC
NA	TRBV7-6	TRBJ2-5	NA	CASSLNRGETQYF	TGTGCCAGCAGCTTAAACCGGGGGGAGACCCAGTACTTC
TRBD1	TRBV28	TRBJ1-2	few	CASSSGQGGGYTF	TGTGCCAGCAGTTCCGGACAGGGAGGAGGCTACACCTTC
NA	TRBV3-1/TRBV3-2	TRBJ1-1	NA	CAKQGRNTEAFF	TGTGCCAAGCAAGGGAGGAACACTGAAGCTTTCTTT
NA	TRBV4-3	TRBJ2-7	NA	CASSQGLQDSLLRRYYEQYF	TGCGCCAGCAGCCAAGGGTTGCAGGACAGTCTTCTCCGGAGGTACTACGAGCAGTACTTC
NA	TRBV19	TRBJ2-2	many	CASCDIYTGELFF	TGTGCCAGCTGTGACATATACACCGGGGAGCTGTTTTTT
TRBD1	TRBV6-5	TRBJ1-3	NA	CASGAGGGKNTIYF	TGTGCCAGCGGGGCAGGGGGCGGAAAAAACACCATATATTTT
NA	TRBV28	TRBJ1-2	NA	CASSLEGIAGRNGYTF	TGTGCCAGCAGTCTCGAGGGAATCGCGGGGCGGAATGGCTACACCTTC
TRBD2	TRBV11-2	TRBJ2-1	NA	CASSSLGLAGPSSYNEQFF	TGTGCCAGCAGCAGTCTGGGACTAGCGGGACCCAGCTCCTACAATGAGCAGTTCTTC
TRBD1	TRBV7-9	TRBJ1-4	NA	CASSLGQGQEKLFF	TGTGCCAGCAGCTTAGGACAGGGCCAGGAAAAACTGTTTTTT
NA	TRBV11-1	TRBJ1-1	NA	CASSLRGAYAEAFF	TGTGCCAGCAGCTTACGGGGGGCATACGCTGAAGCTTTCTTT
NA	TRBV5-5	TRBJ1-1	NA	CASSELPNRERGTEAFF	TGTGCCAGCAGTGAACTGCCCAACAGGGAACGGGGCACTGAAGCTTTCTTT
NA	TRBV9	TRBJ1-4	few	CASSALRQTTNEKLFF	TGTGCCAGCAGCGCCCTCCGACAGACAACTAATGAAAAACTGTTTTTT
TRBD1	TRBV30	TRBJ1-2	few	CAWSEQGYGYTF	TGTGCCTGGAGTGAACAGGGGTATGGCTACACCTTC
TRBD1	TRBV10-3	TRBJ1-2	NA	CAIGAMDGQGGMVQGYTF	TGTGCCATCGGCGCGATGGACGGACAGGGAGGTATGGTCCAGGGCTACACCTTC